The next 20 T cell receptor beta chains were all read from a single sample in a study of graft-versus-host responses after intestinal transplantation. Generated by immunoSEQ multiplex PCR, the TCRdb table keeps only in-frame clones and is missing some. The sample holds over 3,000 clones, roughly 30% seen once. Sequenced here: alloreactive CD4+ T cells from a mixed lymphocyte reaction culture, sampled before transplantation. Subset: CFSE-low proliferating T cells sorted from roughly 6-day pre-transplant mixed lymphocyte reaction (GvH or HvG direction). These receptors originate from a human patient who was an organ donor for intestinal transplantation.

This rearrangement joins TRBV4-1 to TRBJ1-6; a possible D gene is TRBD1 (5 bases). The V gene's germline CDR1 is MGHRA and CDR2 YSYEKL. The CDR3 loop spans 20 amino acids. With 4 bases removed from V and 0 bases from J, the gap between germline ends came to 22 bases. CDR3 protein: CASSPFGGTPGSSYNSPLHF. DNA for the CDR3: TGCGCCAGCAGCCCGTTCGGGGGGACCCCAGGGAGCTCCTATAATTCACCCCTCCACTTT.

This clone was recorded a few times. The chain joins TRBV6-1 to TRBJ2-7, with a weak D call TRBD2 (6 bases). The CDR3 consists of 15 residues. With 3 bases removed from V and 3 bases from J, the gap between germline ends came to 15 bases. Germline CDR1 and CDR2: MNHNS and SASEGT. In DNA form, the CDR3 reads TGTGCCAGCAGTGACCTATCCGGGACTGTCTACGAGCAGTACTTC. Translated, it gives CASSDLSGTVYEQYF.

In its sample, this clone ranks as medium-sized. This chain links TRBV18 with TRBJ1-2; D gene unclear. Germline assignment: CDR1 KGHSH and CDR2 LQKENI. CDR3 length: 13 residues. Trimming stripped 2 bases from V and 4 bases from J, with 8 bases between. The CDR3 DNA follows: TGTGCCAGCTCACCAGGGGTTGGCTATGGCTACACCTTC. This encodes CASSPGVGYGYTF.

This clone was seen more than once but under ten times. The chain combines TRBV7-3 with TRBJ1-1, with D possibly matching TRBD1 (5 bases). Germline values: CDR1 SGHTA, CDR2 FQGTGA. CDR3 size: 13 residues. V was trimmed by 8 bases and J by 1 base, leaving 11 bases between them. The CDR3 here is CASGRGRNTEAFF. The CDR3 coding sequence is TGTGCCAGCGGACGGGGGAGGAACACTGAAGCTTTCTTT.

Sample share makes this clone medium-sized (0.01 to 0.1%). CDR3 region: CASKSGTGGNEQFF. In nucleotides, the CDR3 is TGCGCCAGCAAGTCCGGGACAGGGGGAAATGAGCAGTTCTTC. This chain uses TRBV5-1 with TRBJ2-1; 11 bases are a match to TRBD1. V shed 6 bases, J shed 7 bases, and the junction held 6 bases outside the gene matches. The germline V gene encodes CDR1 SGHRS and CDR2 YFSETQ. CDR3 length: 14 residues.

A few counts support this clone. The CDR3 sequence: CASSHGQGGSPLHF. The DNA of the CDR3 is TGTGCCAGCAGCCACGGACAGGGTGGTTCACCCCTCCACTTT. The rearrangement uses TRBV7-9 and TRBJ1-6, with 8 bases fitting TRBD1. Germline-derived CDR1 and CDR2 are SEHNR and FQNEAQ (reference sequence). V was clipped by 5 bases and J by 9 bases; unmatched bases: 6. This CDR3 region has 14 residues.

The V and J genes are TRBV6-5 and TRBJ2-3; D unclear. Germline loops: CDR1 MNHEY, CDR2 SVGAGI. V lost 4 bases and J 0 bases, leaving 11 bases between the germline ends. The CDR3 covers 15 residues. The DNA for the CDR3 is TGTGCCAGCAGTTCCCCCCTCGTTAGCACAGATACGCAGTATTTT. Protein sequence: CASSSPLVSTDTQYF.

The chain has TRBV5-4 and TRBJ2-5, with D uncertain. In germline, CDR1 is SGHNT, CDR2 YYREEE (reference sequence). Trimming shortened V by 0 bases and J by 5 bases, and 14 bases separated the two germline ends. This CDR3 has 15 residues. The chain's CDR3 is CASSLGASYRETQYF. The CDR3 DNA follows: TGTGCCAGCAGCTTGGGGGCTAGTTATCGGGAGACCCAGTACTTC.

The V and J genes are TRBV7-2 and TRBJ1-5; D uncertain. Per germline, CDR1 SGHTA and CDR2 FQGNSA. Trimming took 0 bases from V and 6 from J, leaving 9 bases between them. This CDR3 comprises 14 residues. The CDR3 coding sequence is TGTGCCAGCAGCTTAGCGCGAGGTATTCAGCCCCAGCATTTT. Translating it yields CASSLARGIQPQHF. The full variable domain, rest sourced from reference TRBV7-2 and TRBJ1-5, is GAGVSQSPSNKVTEKGKDVELRCDPISGHTALYWYRQSLGQGLEFLIYFQGNSAPDKSGLPSDRFSAERTGGSVSTLTIQRTQQEDSAVYLCASSLARGIQPQHFGDGTRLSIL.

This clone was observed a handful of times. V usage is TRBV5-4 and J usage is TRBJ1-1; 8 bases match TRBD1. The J segment lost 11 bases and the V segment lost 3 bases, leaving 12 bases of the junction unmatched. Germline V gene sequence: CDR1 SGHNT, CDR2 YYREEE (reference sequence). The CDR3 extends over 14 amino acids. CDR3: CASSSGGARSGAFF. The CDR3 DNA follows: TGTGCCAGCAGCTCAGGGGGCGCCAGGTCGGGGGCTTTCTTT.

The V call is TRBV5-1, the J call TRBJ2-1, with TRBD1 matching over 8 bases. The length of the CDR3 is 14 residues. The germline V gene has CDR1 SGHRS and CDR2 YFSETQ. J lost 2 bases, V lost 7 bases, and 5 bases had no gene match. The chain's CDR3 is CASDGQGPYNEQFF. DNA for the CDR3: TGCGCCAGCGACGGACAGGGACCCTACAATGAGCAGTTCTTC.

The chain recombines TRBV6-9 with TRBJ2-5, with D perhaps given as TRBD1 or TRBD2 (6 bases each). In germline, CDR1 is MNHGY, CDR2 SVAAGI. The CDR3 runs 15 residues. Trimming removed 3 bases from V and 5 bases from J, with 16 bases in between. CDR3: CASSYFGQGGETQYF. The CDR3 bases are TGTGCCAGCAGTTACTTCGGGCAAGGGGGGGAGACCCAGTACTTC.

The genes are TRBV19 and TRBJ1-5; 8 bases align to TRBD1. The CDR3 sequence is 14 residues long. The germline V gene encodes CDR1 LNHDA and CDR2 SQIVND (reference sequence). The J segment lost 1 base and the V segment lost 4 bases, leaving 0 bases of the junction unmatched. CDR3: CASSRTGSNQPQHF. In DNA, the CDR3 is TGTGCCAGTAGTAGGACAGGGAGCAATCAGCCCCAGCATTTT.

The chain recombines TRBV2 with TRBJ2-2; TRBD1 aligns across 10 bases. The trim removed 6 bases at V and 6 bases at J, leaving 10 bases unmatched. Germline V gives CDR1 SNHLY, CDR2 FYNNEI. The CDR3 contains 16 residues. The CDR3 DNA reads as TGTGCCAGCAGCATCGGGACAGGGGTAAAGTCCGGGGAGCTGTTTTTT. This gives the protein CASSIGTGVKSGELFF.

This chain links TRBV11-2 with TRBJ2-7; 7 bases are a match to TRBD1. The CDR3 length is 13 residues. Germline V gene sequence: CDR1 SGHAT, CDR2 FQNNGV. J gave up 2 bases and V 5 bases, and 3 bases lay outside the gene matches. CDR3 in DNA: TGTGCCAGCAGCCCGGACAGGCCCTACGAGCAGTACTTC. This translates into CASSPDRPYEQYF.

The chain joins TRBV27 to TRBJ1-4, with a tentative D call TRBD1 (5 bases). Germline lookup yields CDR1 MNHEY and CDR2 SMNVEV (reference sequence). V dropped 8 bases and J dropped 0 bases, with 16 bases sitting between them. The CDR3 covers 16 residues. CDR3 amino acids: CASGRYRLPTNEKLFF. The CDR3 coding sequence is TGTGCCAGCGGACGTTACAGGCTACCAACTAATGAAAAACTGTTTTTT.

V usage is TRBV10-3 and J usage is TRBJ1-6; D not resolved. CDR3 length: 13 residues. Germline loops: CDR1 ENHRY, CDR2 SYGVKD. V was clipped by 7 bases and J by 7 bases, with 11 bases between them. DNA of the CDR3: TGTGCCATCACCCTGGACGGGAATTCACCCCTCCACTTT. Its protein product is CAITLDGNSPLHF.

The chain couples TRBV10-1 to TRBJ2-5; 11 nucleotides agree with TRBD1. V lost 5 bases and J lost 4; bases outside the gene matches: 15. The CDR3 consists of 18 residues. Germline V gives CDR1 WNHNN, CDR2 SYGVQD (reference sequence). DNA for the CDR3: TGCGCCAGCAGTTTCTTAACCGGGACAGGGGGGGTGGGAGAGACCCAGTACTTC. Translating it yields CASSFLTGTGGVGETQYF.

The CDR3 DNA reads as TGTGCCAGCTCACCTCGACTAGCGGGGGGGCCAGATACGCAGTATTTT. It is translated as CASSPRLAGGPDTQYF. The chain recombines TRBV18 with TRBJ2-3; 14 bases agree with TRBD2. After removal of 3 bases from V and 4 bases from J, the junction contained 3 bases not matched to a gene. There are 16 residues in the CDR3. The germline CDR1 and CDR2 sequences are KGHSH and LQKENI.

The rearrangement links TRBV5-1 to TRBJ1-3, with D uncertain. This CDR3 contains 15 residues. V was trimmed by 4 bases and J by 0 bases, leaving 11 bases between them. Per the germline V gene, CDR1 is SGHRS and CDR2 is YFSETQ. In DNA form, the CDR3 reads TGCGCCAGCAGCCCTCAGTCGTTCTCTGGAAACACCATATATTTT. Protein sequence: CASSPQSFSGNTIYF.